This T cell receptor beta chain was sequenced during a study of T cells expressing NK-cell markers. Each CDR3 protein gets one entry in TCRdb, which reprocessed the 5' RACE reads and gives no DNA. The sample totals about half a million distinct CDR3 sequences. Germline V gene data show CDR1 as SGHRS and CDR2 as YFSETQ. This CDR3 is built from 14 residues. Sequenced: blood T cells: a sorted CD56 or NKG2C T cell subset, CD4+ or CD8+ T cells, or bulk PBMC T cells (not recorded which). The rearrangement links TRBV5-1 to TRBJ1-5; TCRdb picks TRBD1, but there is no DNA to check that call. This receptor was obtained from a woman aged 45-65 years in good health. CDR3 protein: CASSSTGLNQPQHF.